This entry features one T cell receptor (beta chain) sequence. These data belong to a study of blood T cell repertoires in COVID-19. Study-level background: Spain, Italy and the United States supplied samples that represented acute and convalescent COVID-19.

Germline V gene sequence: CDR1 SGHTA, CDR2 FQGNSA. Germline trimming cut 5 bases from V and 9 bases from J; bases unmatched to any gene: 7. This CDR3 has 13 residues. Authors' methods: Counts of nucleated cells, estimated from reference gene primer amplification, were obtained. Clones were sequenced by immunoSEQ multiplex PCR, and TCRdb holds only the in-frame ones, with some missing. That table furnishes V, J and clone size, whereas the DNA furnished D and trimming. The table lists about 150,000 clones, approximately 83% of them singletons, with 29% in the top ten. The specimen was peripheral blood. The J gene is TRBJ1-5, the V gene TRBV7-2; 7 bases fit TRBD1. The origin of this receptor is a woman aged 60-75 years with acute or convalescent COVID-19. CDR3 sequence: CASSATGPRPQHF. In nucleotides, the CDR3 is TGTGCCAGCAGCGCGACAGGGCCTAGGCCCCAGCATTTT.